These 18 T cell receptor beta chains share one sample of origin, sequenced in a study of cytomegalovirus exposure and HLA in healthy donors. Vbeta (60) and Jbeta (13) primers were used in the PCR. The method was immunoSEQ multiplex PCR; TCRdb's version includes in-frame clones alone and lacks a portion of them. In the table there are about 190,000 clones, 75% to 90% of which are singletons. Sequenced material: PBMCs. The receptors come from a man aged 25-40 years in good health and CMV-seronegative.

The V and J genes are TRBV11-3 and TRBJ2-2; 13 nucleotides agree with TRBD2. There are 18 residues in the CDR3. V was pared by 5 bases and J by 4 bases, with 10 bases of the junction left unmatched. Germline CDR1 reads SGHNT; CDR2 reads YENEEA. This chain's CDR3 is CASSARTSGSSRTGELFF. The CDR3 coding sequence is TGTGCCAGCAGCGCCCGGACTAGCGGGAGTAGTCGCACCGGGGAGCTGTTTTTT.

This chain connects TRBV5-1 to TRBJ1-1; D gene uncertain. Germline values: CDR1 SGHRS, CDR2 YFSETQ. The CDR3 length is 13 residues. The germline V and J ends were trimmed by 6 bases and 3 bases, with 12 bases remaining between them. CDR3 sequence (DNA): TGCGCCAGCACCCGAACGGTGGACACTGAAGCTTTCTTT. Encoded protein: CASTRTVDTEAFF.

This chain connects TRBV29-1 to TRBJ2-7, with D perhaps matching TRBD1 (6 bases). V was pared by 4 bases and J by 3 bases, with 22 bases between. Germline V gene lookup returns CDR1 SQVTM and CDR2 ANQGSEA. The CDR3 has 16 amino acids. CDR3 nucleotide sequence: TGCAGCGTTGCCCACCGGGCAGGGGCCATTGACTACGAGCAGTACTTC. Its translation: CSVAHRAGAIDYEQYF.

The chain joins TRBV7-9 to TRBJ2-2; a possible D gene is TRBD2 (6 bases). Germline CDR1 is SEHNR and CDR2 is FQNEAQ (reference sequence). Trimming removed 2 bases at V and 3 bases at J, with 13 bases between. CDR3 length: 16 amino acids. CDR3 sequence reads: CASSLKYQRDTGELFF. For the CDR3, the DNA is TGTGCCAGCAGCTTAAAGTACCAGCGGGACACCGGGGAGCTGTTTTTT.

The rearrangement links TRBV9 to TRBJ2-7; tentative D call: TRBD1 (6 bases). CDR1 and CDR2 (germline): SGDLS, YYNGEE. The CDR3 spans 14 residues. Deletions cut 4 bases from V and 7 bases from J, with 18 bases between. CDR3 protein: CASSPGVGLGEQYF. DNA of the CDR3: TGTGCCAGCAGCCCAGGGGTGGGGTTGGGAGAGCAGTACTTC.

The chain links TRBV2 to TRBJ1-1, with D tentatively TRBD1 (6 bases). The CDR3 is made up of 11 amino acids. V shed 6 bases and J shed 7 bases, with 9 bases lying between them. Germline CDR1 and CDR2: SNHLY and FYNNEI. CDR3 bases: TGTGCCAGCAGAAGACAGGTTGAAGCTTTCTTT. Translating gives CASRRQVEAFF.

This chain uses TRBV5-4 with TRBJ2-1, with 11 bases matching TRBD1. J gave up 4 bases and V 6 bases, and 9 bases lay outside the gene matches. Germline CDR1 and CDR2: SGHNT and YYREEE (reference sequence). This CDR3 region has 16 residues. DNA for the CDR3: TGTGCCAGCACCCGGGGGGGGGACAGGGGGTACAATGAGCAGTTCTTC. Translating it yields CASTRGGDRGYNEQFF.

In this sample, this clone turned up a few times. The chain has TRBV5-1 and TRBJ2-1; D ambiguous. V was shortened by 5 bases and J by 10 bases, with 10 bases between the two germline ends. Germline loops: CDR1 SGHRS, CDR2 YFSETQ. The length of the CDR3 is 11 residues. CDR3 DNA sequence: TGCGCCAGCAGGGATCCCGGGGAGCAGTTCTTC. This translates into CASRDPGEQFF.

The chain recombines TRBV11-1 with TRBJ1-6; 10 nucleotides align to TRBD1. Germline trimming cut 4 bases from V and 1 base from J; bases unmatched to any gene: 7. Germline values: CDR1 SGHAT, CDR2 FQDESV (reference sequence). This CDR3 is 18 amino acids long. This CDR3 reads CASSSGQGKTSYNSPLHF. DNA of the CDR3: TGTGCCAGCAGCTCGGGACAGGGGAAAACGTCCTATAATTCACCCCTCCACTTT.

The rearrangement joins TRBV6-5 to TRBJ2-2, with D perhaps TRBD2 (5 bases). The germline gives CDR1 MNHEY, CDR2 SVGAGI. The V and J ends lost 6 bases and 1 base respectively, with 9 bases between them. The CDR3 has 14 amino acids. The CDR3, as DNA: TGTGCCAGCAGCACCCGGGGGAACACCGGGGAGCTGTTTTTT. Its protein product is CASSTRGNTGELFF.

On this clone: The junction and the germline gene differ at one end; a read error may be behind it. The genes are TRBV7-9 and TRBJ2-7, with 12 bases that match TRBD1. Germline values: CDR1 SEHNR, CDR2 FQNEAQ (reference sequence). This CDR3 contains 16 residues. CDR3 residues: CSSSLSGTGGKYEQYF. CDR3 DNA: TGTTCCAGCAGCTTATCCGGGACAGGGGGCAAGTACGAGCAGTACTTC.

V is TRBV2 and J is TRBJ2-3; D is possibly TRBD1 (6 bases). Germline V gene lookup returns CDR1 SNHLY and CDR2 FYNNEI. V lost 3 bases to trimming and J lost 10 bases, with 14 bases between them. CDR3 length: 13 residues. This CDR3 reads CASSEGHGRAQYF. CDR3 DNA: TGTGCCAGCAGTGAGGGACATGGGCGGGCGCAGTATTTT.

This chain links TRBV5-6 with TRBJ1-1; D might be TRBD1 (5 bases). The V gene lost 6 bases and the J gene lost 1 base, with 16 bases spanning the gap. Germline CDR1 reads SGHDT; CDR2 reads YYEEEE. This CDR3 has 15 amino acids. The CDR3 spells CASTLEGSWNTEAFF. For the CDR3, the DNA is TGTGCCAGCACCCTGGAGGGGTCGTGGAACACTGAAGCTTTCTTT.

The CDR3 here is CASSQQPGSDSPLHF. The DNA for the CDR3 is TGCGCCAGCAGCCAACAGCCAGGGTCGGATTCACCCCTCCACTTT. The chain recombines TRBV4-3 with TRBJ1-6; D is possibly TRBD1 (5 bases). The CDR3 extends over 15 amino acids. In germline, CDR1 is LGHNA, CDR2 YSLEER. With 2 bases removed from V and 8 bases from J, the gap between germline ends came to 13 bases.

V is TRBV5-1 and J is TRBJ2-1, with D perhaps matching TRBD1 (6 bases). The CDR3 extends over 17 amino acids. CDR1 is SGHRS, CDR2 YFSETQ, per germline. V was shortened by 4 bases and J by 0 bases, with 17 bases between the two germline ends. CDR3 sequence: CASSIPDSSHSYNEQFF. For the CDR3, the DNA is TGCGCCAGCAGCATACCGGACAGCAGTCACTCCTACAATGAGCAGTTCTTC.

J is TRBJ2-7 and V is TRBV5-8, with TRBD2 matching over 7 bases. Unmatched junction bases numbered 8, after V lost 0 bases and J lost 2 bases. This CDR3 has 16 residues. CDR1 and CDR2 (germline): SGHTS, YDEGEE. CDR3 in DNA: TGTGCCAGCAGCTTGGTTGTGGCTAGCGGAACCTACGAGCAGTACTTC. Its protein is CASSLVVASGTYEQYF.

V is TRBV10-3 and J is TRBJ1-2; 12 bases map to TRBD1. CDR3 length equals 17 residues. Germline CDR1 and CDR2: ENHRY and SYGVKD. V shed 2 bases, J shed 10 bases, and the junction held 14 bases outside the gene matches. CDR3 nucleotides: TGTGCCATCAGTGAGGGTTCCAGCGGGACAGGGGGCTGGATCTACACCTTC. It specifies CAISEGSSGTGGWIYTF.

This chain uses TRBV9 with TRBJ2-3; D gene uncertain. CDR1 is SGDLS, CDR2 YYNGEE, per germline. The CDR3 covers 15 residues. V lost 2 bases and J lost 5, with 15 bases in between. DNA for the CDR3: TGTGCCAGCAGCGTTGGATGGAGCAATCAAGATACGCAGTATTTT. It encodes CASSVGWSNQDTQYF.